This note documents a single T cell receptor (beta chain) sequence. The target antigen is unknown. This specimen belongs to a study of T cell responses to AZD1222 COVID-19 vaccine. Study observations and caveats: Clonal diversity may have been underestimated in mostly white British donors. Repertoire sampling occurred only after the peak T cell response.

The CDR3 loop spans 11 amino acids. Trimming cost V 8 bases and J 3 bases, with 8 bases left between them. This table comes from immunoSEQ multiplex PCR, and its TCRdb copy is limited to in-frame clones, with some not included. The profile shows roughly 130,000 clones, just over 85% of them singletons. This chain connects TRBV12-3 or TRBV12-4 to TRBJ2-7; D possibly corresponds to TRBD1 (5 bases). This TCR was recovered from an adult in good health. Sequenced here: peripheral blood, sampled on day 0 of AZD1222 vaccination. The chain's CDR3 is CASQGFYEQYF. The CDR3 DNA reads TGTGCCAGCCAGGGATTCTACGAGCAGTACTTC.